The 19 T cell receptor beta chains listed next were all sequenced from one sample in a study of monozygotic twins with inflammatory bowel disease. TCRdb reprocessed the 5' RACE reads and reports one entry per CDR3 protein, with no DNA. Recorded for this sample: 300,000 to 350,000 distinct CDR3 sequences. Sequenced: blood. The receptor source for this set is a human donor with ulcerative colitis or Crohn's disease, or a healthy co-twin of an affected twin (not recorded which).

The chain joins TRBV11-2 to TRBJ2-7. The CDR3 length is 14 residues. CDR1 is SGHAT and CDR2 is FQNNGV in the germline V gene. CDR3 in amino acids: CASSLITVTYEQYF.

The chain uses TRBV12-3 or TRBV12-4 and TRBJ1-1. The CDR3 totals 11 residues. The chain's CDR3 is CASSWRFSAFF.

V gene TRBV11-2 combines with J gene TRBJ2-1. Germline CDR1 reads SGHAT; CDR2 reads FQNNGV. The CDR3 sequence is 14 residues long. This CDR3 is CASSVSGLYNEQFF.

The chain is built from TRBV5-4 and TRBJ2-2. CDR1 is SGHNT and CDR2 is YYREEE in the germline V gene (reference sequence). This CDR3 is built from 15 residues. CDR3 sequence reads: CASSLASLNTGELFF.

V gene TRBV5-1 combines with J gene TRBJ2-7; lacking DNA, the TRBD1 call made by TCRdb goes unchecked. This CDR3 is built from 12 residues. CDR1 is SGHRS and CDR2 is YFSETQ in the germline V gene. This CDR3 reads CASSFAGDEQYF.

This rearrangement joins TRBV18 to TRBJ2-7; TCRdb lists TRBD1, though no DNA is available to test this call. The CDR3 consists of 17 residues. Germline CDR1 KGHSH, CDR2 LQKENI. The CDR3 is CASSWLGTGGGSHEQYF.

The V call is TRBV20-1, the J call TRBJ2-2; TCRdb indicates TRBD2, and absent DNA this call remains unverified. Germline loops: CDR1 DFQATT, CDR2 SNEGSKA (reference sequence). The CDR3 spans 16 residues. The CDR3 reads CSARPGTSGGTGELFF.

J is TRBJ1-6 and V is TRBV4-3; absent DNA, TCRdb's TRBD1 call cannot be checked. Per the germline V gene, CDR1 is LGHNA and CDR2 is YSLEER. The CDR3 runs 15 residues. The CDR3 spells CASTQRTGTNSPLHF.

The chain's CDR3 is CASTLNTEAFF. The V gene is TRBV28, the J gene TRBJ1-1. CDR3 size: 11 residues. The germline CDR1 and CDR2 sequences are MDHEN and SYDVKM.

The chain joins TRBV11-2 to TRBJ2-7. CDR1 is SGHAT and CDR2 is FQNNGV in the germline V gene. This CDR3 contains 15 residues. This chain's CDR3 is CASSLDLVSSYEQYF.

The rearrangement joins TRBV6-2 or TRBV6-3 to TRBJ1-1; TCRdb's D call, TRBD1, is unchecked because there is no DNA. CDR1 and CDR2 from the germline V gene are MNHEY and SVGEGT. The CDR3 spans 14 residues. This CDR3 is CASSYLGPNTEAFF.

V gene TRBV4-1 combines with J gene TRBJ2-5; with no DNA, the TCRdb D assignment of TRBD1 cannot be verified. There are 16 residues in the CDR3. Germline CDR1 reads MGHRA; CDR2 reads YSYEKL. The CDR3 reads CASSLSDRGFQETQYF.

The rearrangement uses TRBV4-3 and TRBJ1-6; checking the TCRdb D call of TRBD1 is not possible without DNA. The CDR3 length is 18 residues. Germline V gene sequence: CDR1 LGHNA, CDR2 YSLEER. This CDR3 is CASSQDTRDSSYNSPLHF.

The chain's CDR3 is CASSLDQNGYTF. This chain joins TRBV5-1 and TRBJ1-2. Germline lookup yields CDR1 SGHRS and CDR2 YFSETQ. This CDR3 is 12 amino acids long.

The CDR3 protein is CASNFRGTEAFF. The chain couples TRBV5-4 to TRBJ1-1. Germline V gene sequence: CDR1 SGHNT, CDR2 YYREEE (reference sequence). CDR3 length: 12 amino acids.

The genes are TRBV6-1 and TRBJ2-7; the TRBD1 assignment by TCRdb is unverifiable without DNA. Germline values: CDR1 MNHNS, CDR2 SASEGT. This CDR3 region has 12 residues. CDR3: CASSDQGYEQYF.

The chain recombines TRBV27 with TRBJ2-7; the TCRdb call, TRBD2, lacks DNA for checking. The germline gives CDR1 MNHEY, CDR2 SMNVEV (reference sequence). The CDR3 is 16 amino acids. The CDR3 loop reads CASSLFRREAEYEQYF.

This chain uses TRBV5-1 with TRBJ2-1; TCRdb calls TRBD1, which cannot be checked without DNA. The CDR3 loop spans 15 amino acids. Germline lookup yields CDR1 SGHRS and CDR2 YFSETQ. CDR3 protein: CASSLSGQQSNEQFF.

V gene TRBV5-1 combines with J gene TRBJ2-1; TCRdb names TRBD1, which stays unverified in the absence of DNA. This CDR3 contains 13 residues. The germline V gene encodes CDR1 SGHRS and CDR2 YFSETQ. The CDR3 is CASRETGETEQFF.